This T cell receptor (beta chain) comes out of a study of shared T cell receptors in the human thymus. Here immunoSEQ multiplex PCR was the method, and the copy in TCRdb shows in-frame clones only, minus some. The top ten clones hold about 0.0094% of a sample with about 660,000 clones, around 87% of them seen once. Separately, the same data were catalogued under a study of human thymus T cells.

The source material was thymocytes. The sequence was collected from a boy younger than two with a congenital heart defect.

The CDR3 nucleotides are TGCGCCAGCAGCCAAGATTTTGTGGAGTACTACGAGCAGTACTTC. Translation: CASSQDFVEYYEQYF. This chain connects TRBV4-3 to TRBJ2-7, with D uncertain. The CDR3 length is 15 residues. V lost 0 bases to trimming and J lost 3 bases, with 12 bases between them. Germline CDR1 and CDR2: LGHNA and YSLEER.